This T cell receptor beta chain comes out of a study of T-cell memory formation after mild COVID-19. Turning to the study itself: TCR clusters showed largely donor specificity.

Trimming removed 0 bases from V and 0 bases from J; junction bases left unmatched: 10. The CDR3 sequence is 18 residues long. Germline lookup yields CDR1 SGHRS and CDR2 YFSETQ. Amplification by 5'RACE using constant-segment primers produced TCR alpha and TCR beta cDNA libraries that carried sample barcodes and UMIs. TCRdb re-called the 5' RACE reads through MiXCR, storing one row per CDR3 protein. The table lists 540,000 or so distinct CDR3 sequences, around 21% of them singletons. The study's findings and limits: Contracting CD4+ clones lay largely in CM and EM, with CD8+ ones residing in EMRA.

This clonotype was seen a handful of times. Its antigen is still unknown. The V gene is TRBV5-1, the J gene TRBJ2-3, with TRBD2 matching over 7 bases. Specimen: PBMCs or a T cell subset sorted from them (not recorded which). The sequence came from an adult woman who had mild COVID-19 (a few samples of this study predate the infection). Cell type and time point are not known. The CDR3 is CASSLDMTSSASTDTQYF. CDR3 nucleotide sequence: TGCGCCAGCAGCTTGGATATGACTAGCAGCGCTAGCACAGATACGCAGTATTTT.